Listed below are T cell receptor beta chains from one sample, sequenced in a study of identical twins. TCRdb analysed the 5' RACE reads with MiXCR anew, one entry per CDR3 protein. The sample yields fewer than 500,000 distinct CDR3 sequences, about 13% seen once. In addition, the sample was reused for a study of yellow fever vaccine responses in identical twins.

Sequences were obtained from CD4+ T cells sorted from blood. Receptors originate from a woman aged 18-29 years in good health. Each CDR3 is given with its conserved first and last residue. The D gene is left open where the match is weak. Size is omitted from some rows. Given values are once, few, many or a class for expanded clones.

abundance | d_gene | j_gene | v_gene | CDR3nt | CDR3aa
few | NA | TRBJ2-5 | TRBV5-1 | TGCGCCAGCAGCCGGGGGGACAGTTACGAGACCCAGTACTTC | CASSRGDSYETQYF
NA | NA | TRBJ2-7 | TRBV29-1 | TGCAGCGTTAGATTGACCTCCTACGAGCAGTACTTC | CSVRLTSYEQYF
few | NA | TRBJ2-3 | TRBV24-1 | TGTGCCACCAGTGATCCCCGGGGCACAGATACGCAGTATTTT | CATSDPRGTDTQYF
many | NA | TRBJ1-6 | TRBV14 | TGTGCCAGCAGCCAAGTGACGCTCAGGGTGGATAATTCACCCCTCCACTTT | CASSQVTLRVDNSPLHF
few | NA | TRBJ2-5 | TRBV24-1 | TGTGCCACCAGTGATTCGCCAGGACTGGAGACCCAGTACTTC | CATSDSPGLETQYF
NA | NA | TRBJ1-1 | TRBV27 | TGTGCCAGCAGTTTATATCCCGGGAACACTGAAGCTTTCTTT | CASSLYPGNTEAFF
NA | TRBD1 | TRBJ2-2 | TRBV5-1 | TGCGCCAGCAGCTTGGCCAGGGACAGGCGAACGACCGGGGAGCTGTTTTTT | CASSLARDRRTTGELFF
NA | NA | TRBJ2-4 | TRBV20-1 | TGCAGTGCTAGAGATCGGGGGCCTCGAGGCGGCTACTTC | CSARDRGPRGGYF
few | NA | TRBJ1-4 | TRBV6-1 | TGTGCCAGCAGTGCTTTCGGGGGCATCTCCGGTGGGCGTGAAAAACTGTTTTTT | CASSAFGGISGGREKLFF
few | NA | TRBJ2-5 | TRBV5-1 | TGCGCCAGCAGCGTCGGACGGACTCAAGAGACCCAGTACTTC | CASSVGRTQETQYF
NA | TRBD2 | TRBJ2-1 | TRBV7-2 | TGTGCCAGCAGCTTAGTTCGACTAGCGGGAATTAACAATGAGCAGTTCTTC | CASSLVRLAGINNEQFF
NA | NA | TRBJ2-1 | TRBV6-5 | TGTGCCACCGGGAGACGAGAGCAGTTCTTC | CATGRREQFF
few | TRBD1 | TRBJ2-1 | TRBV12-3/TRBV12-4 | TGTGCCAGCACTGCCTTCGAGGGGGCATACAATGAGCAGTTCTTC | CASTAFEGAYNEQFF
many | NA | TRBJ1-5 | TRBV2 | TGTGCCAGCATGCAGGATAGCAATCAGCCCCAGCATTTT | CASMQDSNQPQHF
many | TRBD2 | TRBJ2-4 | TRBV11-2 | TGTGCCAGCAGCCTGGGACTAGCGGGAGGGCCCGGGCAAAACATTCAGTACTTC | CASSLGLAGGPGQNIQYF
few | NA | TRBJ2-5 | TRBV7-9 | TGTGCCAGCAGCCTGGACGTAATAACCCAGTACTTC | CASSLDVITQYF
NA | TRBD1 | TRBJ2-6 | TRBV19 | TGTGCCAGTAGTATCCAGGGGGTTGGGGCCAACGTCCTGACTTTC | CASSIQGVGANVLTF
many | TRBD2 | TRBJ2-3 | TRBV14 | TGTGCCAGCAGCGAATTCCCGGGACTAGCGAGCGCAGATACGCAGTATTTT | CASSEFPGLASADTQYF
few | NA | TRBJ1-5 | TRBV6-2/TRBV6-3 | TGTGCCAGCAGTTCTACGTACGAGGGCAATCAGCCCCAGCATTTT | CASSSTYEGNQPQHF
NA | NA | TRBJ2-7 | TRBV11-2 | TGTGCCAGCAGCTTAGTTAGGGGCACCTACGAGCAGTACTTC | CASSLVRGTYEQYF
many | NA | TRBJ2-1 | TRBV7-9 | TGTGCCAGCAGCTTTTTGGAGGCGACCTACAATGAGCAGTTCTTC | CASSFLEATYNEQFF
few | TRBD2 | TRBJ2-1 | TRBV28 | TGTGCCAGCAGTTTAGCGACTAGCGGGAGTCATGAGCAGTTCTTC | CASSLATSGSHEQFF
NA | NA | TRBJ1-3 | TRBV28 | TGTGCCAGCAGTTCGACGGGGGTGGAAAACACCATATATTTT | CASSSTGVENTIYF
many | NA | TRBJ1-4 | TRBV28 | TGTGCCAGCAGCTTCCCAAACGGAGGGAGCAATGAAAAACTGTTTTTT | CASSFPNGGSNEKLFF
few | NA | TRBJ1-1 | TRBV6-6 | TGTGCCAGCAGCCAACCGAGCATGAACACTGAAGCTTTCTTT | CASSQPSMNTEAFF
few | NA | TRBJ2-2 | TRBV6-1 | TGTGCCAGCAGGCAGCAGGGAGCCACCGGGGAGCTGTTTTTT | CASRQQGATGELFF
NA | NA | TRBJ2-7 | TRBV7-2 | TGTGCCAGCAGCGCTAAGATCGAGCAGTACTTC | CASSAKIEQYF
NA | NA | TRBJ2-3 | TRBV20-1 | TGCAGTGCTAGGGTCCGGGTTACAAGCACAGATACGCAGTATTTT | CSARVRVTSTDTQYF
few | NA | TRBJ2-1 | TRBV6-2/TRBV6-3 | TGTGCCAGCAGGCCGTATTGGGGGACCCACAATGAGCAGTTCTTC | CASRPYWGTHNEQFF
few | NA | TRBJ2-1 | TRBV29-1 | TGCAGCGTTCAACCAAATGGGGATGAGCAGTTCTTC | CSVQPNGDEQFF
few | TRBD1 | TRBJ2-6 | TRBV5-1 | TGCGCCAGCACCATGACAGGGTCTGGGGCCAACGTCCTGACTTTC | CASTMTGSGANVLTF
few | TRBD2 | TRBJ2-1 | TRBV2 | TGTGCCAGCAGCCCCCCGGGGGGGGGCTTGAATGAGCAGTTCTTC | CASSPPGGGLNEQFF
few | TRBD2 | TRBJ2-3 | TRBV5-1 | TGCGCCAGCAGCTTGGGACTAGCGGGGTCTACCACAGATACGCAGTATTTT | CASSLGLAGSTTDTQYF
few | TRBD2 | TRBJ2-3 | TRBV6-1 | TGTGCCAGCAGTGAAGAGGGCCGGGAGGGGAGCACAGATACGCAGTATTTT | CASSEEGREGSTDTQYF
few | TRBD2 | TRBJ2-2 | TRBV29-1 | TGCAGCGTAGCTAGCGGGAGGGTACGGACCGGGGAGCTGTTTTTT | CSVASGRVRTGELFF